Below, one T cell receptor beta chain is given with its context. Its antigen is currently not known. It has no much larger one-base neighbor in the sample; base qualities were not kept. CDR1 and CDR2, looked up from the germline V gene, are SGHRS and YFSETQ. The junction shows trimming of 4 bases on V and 3 bases on J, and the gene matches do not reach 5 bases of it. The CDR3 numbers 14 residues from cysteine through phenylalanine. The read is trimmed to its CDR3 DNA, 42 bases read in frame from base 1. Graves' hyperthyroidism was defined as stable when no progression to ophthalmopathy occurred over 18 months of follow-up. Hyperthyroidism patients were newly diagnosed, with disease duration under 2 months, and aged 18 to 65 years. The study excluded patients with uncontrolled infections, other autoimmune diseases, pregnancy or lactation. Clinical symptoms, serum thyroxine and TRAb, thyroid ultrasound, and orbital computed tomography formed the basis for the diagnoses. Ficoll-Paque density gradient centrifugation was used to isolate PBMCs from around 10 ml of fresh peripheral blood. Total RNA was extracted using Trizol reagent, and RNA quality was assessed on an Agilent 2100 Bioanalyzer.

The TCR beta CDR3 regions were amplified from RNA transcripts. The TCR CDR3 was subjected to a first round of RT-PCR using the HTBI primer set and the Qiagen OneStep RT-PCR kit. Libraries were constructed in a second round of multiplex PCR, after which size selection and purification were carried out. Sequencing of the libraries was done on an Illumina HiSeq2000 using paired-end 100 bp reads. The published analysis was carried out like this. SOAPnuke was used to process the raw data, removing reads that contained adapters or uncalled bases, had a mean Phred below 15, or lacked an exact match to the constant primer or identifier. High-quality paired reads were merged using COPE v1.2.5, and each unique nucleotide sequence was defined as a clonotype. MiTCR v1.1 was used to align the clonotypes against IMGT TRBV, TRBD and TRBJ reference segments. Only V-J combinations with frequency above 0.0001, covering 99.2% of repertoires, were analysed. A TCS score was defined as the ratio of F50 (clonal expansion) to E x V (chaos), with BLOSUM62-based TCRdist applied between CDR3 peptides within each V-J. Welch's t-statistics and random forest reduced 500 to 550 V-J features to 10 to 15, which were used in a naive Bayes classifier (R e1071). TCRdb reworked the public reads: Q25 trimming with fastp, MiXCR clone assembly, productive beta chains retained. Rows are unified per CDR3 protein, each entry keeping the most common DNA and genes. The V and J calls and clone size are TCRdb's, not the authors'. A total of around 190,000 distinct CDR3 sequences appear in this sample, about a sixth of them only once. The ten largest make up roughly 50% of the sample.

This specimen belongs to a study of T cells in Graves' hyperthyroidism and ophthalmopathy (dated by TCRdb to the late 2010s). General notes on the study: Peripheral blood was collected at initial diagnosis, before any treatment. The 85 to 100 discovery patients were divided at random into training and test sets in a 7:3 ratio. Once sampling was done, hyperthyroidism patients were given methimazole at a starting dose of 30 mg daily, whereas ophthalmopathy patients were given high-dose intravenous methylprednisolone. The paper reports TCR Vbeta CDR3 sequencing of roughly 140 peripheral blood samples: fewer than 50 ophthalmopathy, under 80 hyperthyroidism and around 17 progressor patients. The study also compared thyroid tissue and blood T-cell repertoires from more than five Graves' hyperthyroidism patients. To identify TCR V-J signatures that set the groups apart, the researchers used a discovery cohort of about a hundred patients, made up of roughly 45 with Graves' ophthalmopathy and about 59 with stable Graves' hyperthyroidism. Prospective prediction of ophthalmopathy was tested in an independent validation cohort of some 19 hyperthyroidism patients and 17 patients who later progressed to ophthalmopathy.

Results and caveats for the whole study, not just this receptor: A 13 V-J signature model separated ophthalmopathy from stable hyperthyroidism, with about 88% sensitivity and about 81% specificity in cross-validation and 80%/75% in testing. Most expanded thyroid clonotypes (frequency above 0.001) were also detected in blood, a finding suggesting that blood repertoires may reflect thyroid immune responses. No statistical method was used to fix the sample size in advance, and group allocation was not hidden from the investigators. In validation, progression to ophthalmopathy was predicted by the model with around 71% sensitivity and just over 72% specificity, a median of roughly 6.4 months before onset.

The receptor was isolated from a woman aged 45-59 years with Graves' hyperthyroidism. The sequence is built from TRBV5-1 and TRBJ2-7; 9 of the junction bases match TRBD1. The material sequenced was blood. The encoded CDR3 is CASSSRDRDYEQYF. The bases read TGCGCCAGCAGCAGCCGGGACAGGGACTACGAGCAGTACTTC.